This TCR beta chain comes out of a study of T cells in Graves' hyperthyroidism and ophthalmopathy. Overall study findings and caveats: Most thyroid clonotypes expanded above 0.001 were also detected in blood.

Graves' hyperthyroidism is called stable when ophthalmopathy does not progress within 18 months. In patients aged 18 to 65, hyperthyroidism was newly diagnosed, with duration under 2 months. Authors of the study amplified TCR beta CDR3 regions from RNA transcripts. HTBI primers drove first-round RT-PCR of the TCR CDR3. TCRdb ran MiXCR on the multiplex PCR reads and lists one entry per CDR3 protein. Among around 340,000 distinct CDR3 sequences listed, about 18% were seen once. This CDR3 has 17 residues. Germline assignment: CDR1 SGHTA and CDR2 FQGNSA. The V and J ends lost 0 bases and 3 bases respectively, with 12 bases between them. At least ten counts were recorded for this clonotype. The antigen is undetermined.

The V gene is TRBV7-2, the J gene TRBJ1-6; D gene uncertain. Sequenced material: blood. The clonotype was recovered from a woman between 50 and 59 years old with Graves' hyperthyroidism. In DNA form, the CDR3 reads TGTGCCAGCAGCTTAGCGTCTGAGGGCATCTATAATTCACCCCTCCACTTT. This encodes CASSLASEGIYNSPLHF.